A selection of T cell receptor beta chains follows, all from one sample in a study of T cells after yellow fever vaccination. TCRdb re-called the 5' RACE reads through MiXCR, storing one row per CDR3 protein. This repertoire shows some 350,000 distinct CDR3 sequences, 8.7% found once; its top ten account for around 17%. The sample here was PBMCs, taken on the day of the first yellow fever vaccination. The receptors here all came from a man aged 18 to 29 who received the YFV17D yellow fever vaccine. CDR3s include the opening cysteine and the closing phenylalanine or tryptophan. A D gene is named only where the DNA matches it firmly. Clone size is not always given. Where it is, it says once, few, many or a class for expanded clones.

CDR3 protein: CASSVGEGQGEAFF
CDR3 DNA: TGTGCCAGCAGCGTAGGGGAAGGACAGGGTGAAGCTTTCTTT
J gene: TRBJ1-1
CDR3 length: 14
clone size: -
D gene: TRBD1
V gene: TRBV9

CDR3 protein: CASSFGTDNEKLFF
CDR3 DNA: TGCGCCAGCAGCTTCGGGACAGATAATGAAAAACTGTTTTTT
J gene: TRBJ1-4
CDR3 length: 14
clone size: few
D gene: TRBD1
V gene: TRBV5-1

CDR3 protein: CASSEVQAGEYNEQFF
CDR3 DNA: TGTGCCAGCAGTGAGGTTCAAGCGGGGGAGTACAATGAGCAGTTCTTC
J gene: TRBJ2-1
CDR3 length: 16
clone size: -
D gene: TRBD2
V gene: TRBV6-2/TRBV6-3

CDR3 protein: CASSFMSLGEAFF
CDR3 DNA: TGTGCCAGCAGCTTTATGTCATTAGGTGAAGCTTTCTTT
J gene: TRBJ1-1
CDR3 length: 13
clone size: -
D gene: -
V gene: TRBV11-1

CDR3 protein: CASKPGQEYGYTF
CDR3 DNA: TGTGCCAGCAAACCCGGACAGGAATATGGCTACACCTTC
J gene: TRBJ1-2
CDR3 length: 13
clone size: -
D gene: TRBD1
V gene: TRBV6-6

CDR3 protein: CASSYPHRTDNYGYTF
CDR3 DNA: TGTGCCAGCAGCTACCCCCACCGGACGGACAACTATGGCTACACCTTC
J gene: TRBJ1-2
CDR3 length: 16
clone size: few
D gene: -
V gene: TRBV12-3/TRBV12-4

CDR3 protein: CASSLQSAGNTEAFF
CDR3 DNA: TGTGCCAGCAGCTTACAGTCGGCAGGGAACACTGAAGCTTTCTTT
J gene: TRBJ1-1
CDR3 length: 15
clone size: few
D gene: -
V gene: TRBV7-2

CDR3 protein: CASRGQGGHGYTF
CDR3 DNA: TGTGCCAGTAGGGGACAGGGAGGTCATGGCTACACCTTC
J gene: TRBJ1-2
CDR3 length: 13
clone size: -
D gene: TRBD1
V gene: TRBV19

CDR3 protein: CSARVQRGAQETQYF
CDR3 DNA: TGCAGTGCTAGAGTTCAAAGGGGGGCCCAAGAGACCCAGTACTTC
J gene: TRBJ2-5
CDR3 length: 15
clone size: -
D gene: -
V gene: TRBV20-1

CDR3 protein: CASRTQGGNEQFF
CDR3 DNA: TGCGCCAGCAGGACCCAGGGGGGCAATGAGCAGTTCTTC
J gene: TRBJ2-1
CDR3 length: 13
clone size: many
D gene: -
V gene: TRBV5-1

CDR3 protein: CASSQIAAYNEQFF
CDR3 DNA: TGTGCCAGCAGCCAAATAGCAGCCTACAATGAGCAGTTCTTC
J gene: TRBJ2-1
CDR3 length: 14
clone size: few
D gene: -
V gene: TRBV5-4

CDR3 protein: CASSPDWEMNTGELFF
CDR3 DNA: TGTGCCAGCAGTCCTGACTGGGAGATGAACACCGGGGAGCTGTTTTTT
J gene: TRBJ2-2
CDR3 length: 16
clone size: few
D gene: -
V gene: TRBV12-3/TRBV12-4

CDR3 protein: CASSRDRATGGELFF
CDR3 DNA: TGCGCCAGCAGCCGAGACAGGGCGACGGGCGGGGAGCTGTTTTTT
J gene: TRBJ2-2
CDR3 length: 15
clone size: few
D gene: TRBD1
V gene: TRBV4-3

CDR3 protein: CASSTRPSGTQYF
CDR3 DNA: TGTGCCAGCAGCACCCGCCCGTCAGGTACGCAGTATTTT
J gene: TRBJ2-3
CDR3 length: 13
clone size: -
D gene: -
V gene: TRBV3-1

CDR3 protein: CASSINGGENTEAFF
CDR3 DNA: TGTGCCAGTAGTATTAATGGGGGTGAGAACACTGAAGCTTTCTTT
J gene: TRBJ1-1
CDR3 length: 15
clone size: -
D gene: -
V gene: TRBV19

CDR3 protein: CATSPPGFSGANVLTF
CDR3 DNA: TGTGCCACCAGCCCACCGGGATTCTCTGGGGCCAACGTCCTGACTTTC
J gene: TRBJ2-6
CDR3 length: 16
clone size: few
D gene: -
V gene: TRBV15

CDR3 protein: CAGSDRGPCEQYF
CDR3 DNA: TGCGCCGGGTCCGACAGGGGGCCCTGCGAGCAGTACTTC
J gene: TRBJ2-7
CDR3 length: 13
clone size: -
D gene: TRBD1
V gene: TRBV5-1

CDR3 protein: CASSAQGYTDTQYF
CDR3 DNA: TGTGCCAGCAGCGCCCAAGGTTATACAGATACGCAGTATTTT
J gene: TRBJ2-3
CDR3 length: 14
clone size: few
D gene: -
V gene: TRBV7-9

CDR3 protein: CASIAPEQETQYF
CDR3 DNA: TGTGCCAGTATAGCCCCAGAACAAGAGACCCAGTACTTC
J gene: TRBJ2-5
CDR3 length: 13
clone size: few
D gene: -
V gene: TRBV19

CDR3 protein: CASSFTRADTQYF
CDR3 DNA: TGTGCCAGCAGCTTTACCAGGGCAGATACGCAGTATTTT
J gene: TRBJ2-3
CDR3 length: 13
clone size: -
D gene: -
V gene: TRBV7-3

CDR3 protein: CASTPGGDHTEAFF
CDR3 DNA: TGTGCCAGCACCCCAGGGGGGGACCACACTGAAGCTTTCTTT
J gene: TRBJ1-1
CDR3 length: 14
clone size: few
D gene: TRBD1
V gene: TRBV5-5

CDR3 protein: CSARGRGGTDTQYF
CDR3 DNA: TGCAGTGCTAGGGGGCGGGGGGGCACAGATACGCAGTATTTT
J gene: TRBJ2-3
CDR3 length: 14
clone size: -
D gene: TRBD2
V gene: TRBV20-1

CDR3 protein: CSARGERGPSTDTQYF
CDR3 DNA: TGCAGTGCCAGGGGGGAGCGGGGCCCGAGCACAGATACGCAGTATTTT
J gene: TRBJ2-3
CDR3 length: 16
clone size: few
D gene: -
V gene: TRBV20-1

CDR3 protein: CASTSGTGVAREKLFF
CDR3 DNA: TGTGCCAGTACCAGCGGGACAGGGGTCGCAAGGGAAAAACTGTTTTTT
J gene: TRBJ1-4
CDR3 length: 16
clone size: -
D gene: TRBD1
V gene: TRBV19

CDR3 protein: CASSQGGTSASYNEQFF
CDR3 DNA: TGCGCCAGCAGCCAAGGGGGGACTAGCGCTTCATACAATGAGCAGTTCTTC
J gene: TRBJ2-1
CDR3 length: 17
clone size: -
D gene: TRBD2
V gene: TRBV4-1

CDR3 protein: CASSLALPGERGAYEQYF
CDR3 DNA: TGTGCCAGCAGCTTAGCCCTCCCCGGGGAGCGGGGGGCTTACGAGCAGTACTTC
J gene: TRBJ2-7
CDR3 length: 18
clone size: -
D gene: TRBD2
V gene: TRBV7-8

CDR3 protein: CASSLGAGGGNEQFF
CDR3 DNA: TGTGCCAGCAGTTTAGGAGCGGGGGGCGGAAATGAGCAGTTCTTC
J gene: TRBJ2-1
CDR3 length: 15
clone size: -
D gene: TRBD2
V gene: TRBV12-3/TRBV12-4

CDR3 protein: CSASWGGSTDTQYF
CDR3 DNA: TGCAGTGCTTCGTGGGGGGGAAGCACAGATACGCAGTATTTT
J gene: TRBJ2-3
CDR3 length: 14
clone size: -
D gene: TRBD2
V gene: TRBV20-1

CDR3 protein: CASSLGLAGGWAPETQYF
CDR3 DNA: TGTGCCAGCAGCCTGGGACTAGCGGGGGGGTGGGCCCCAGAGACCCAGTACTTC
J gene: TRBJ2-5
CDR3 length: 18
clone size: -
D gene: TRBD2
V gene: TRBV7-3

CDR3 protein: CASSPTGLLHEQYF
CDR3 DNA: TGTGCCAGCAGCCCGACAGGGCTTCTCCACGAGCAGTACTTC
J gene: TRBJ2-7
CDR3 length: 14
clone size: -
D gene: TRBD1
V gene: TRBV7-9

CDR3 protein: CSVEERGYEQYF
CDR3 DNA: TGCAGCGTTGAAGAACGGGGCTACGAGCAGTACTTC
J gene: TRBJ2-7
CDR3 length: 12
clone size: few
D gene: -
V gene: TRBV29-1